The entry below gives a single TCR beta chain sequence along with its context. Its antigen is not identified. Each PCR replicate from the sorted subsets contained about 200 ng DNA, which is about 31,000 T cell genomes. Sequencing used immunoSEQ multiplex PCR; TCRdb keeps in-frame clones, though not all of them. Altogether 2 million to 2.5 million clones are present, 85% to 95% being singletons, with the ten largest covering 0.37%. In germline, CDR1 is SQVTM, CDR2 ANQGSEA. This CDR3 has 14 amino acids. V gave up 2 bases and J gave up 4 bases, with 12 bases separating them. The sample is drawn from a study of shared clonotypes between healthy human individuals. Study conclusions and caveats: Of the naive CD4 clonotypes, about 5.4% were shared across a handful of donors.

Memory CD4+ cells were the fraction left after CD45RA+ naive selection. This sequence joins TRBV29-1 and TRBJ2-1; D uncertain. Sequenced input: naive CD4+ T cells from PBMCs. As to subset: CD45RA+ positively selected. This clonotype was obtained from a man in his late teens or twenties in good health. Some clones in this sample may be carry-over from other donors' samples. CDR3 bases: TGCAGCGTTGAACCTCGGGTTACATACAATGAGCAGTTCTTC. Translating gives CSVEPRVTYNEQFF.